These 8 T cell receptor beta chains originate from one sample sequenced in a study of metastatic and nonmetastatic thyroid tumors. No treatment had been given to any patient before thyroid surgery. TCRdb ran MiXCR on the PCR reads. This sample yields 15,000 to 20,000 clones, of which roughly 13% are seen a single time; 25% to 30% belongs to the top ten. Material: blood. These receptors originate from a female donor with papillary thyroid cancer or a benign thyroid nodule (not recorded which). Some clones in this sample may be carry-over from other donors' samples.

This clone was seen repeatedly, ten times or more. The chain has TRBV19 and TRBJ2-7; 8 bases agree with TRBD1. Germline trimming cut 5 bases from V and 7 bases from J; bases unmatched to any gene: 4. Looked up from germline, CDR1 is LNHDA and CDR2 is SQIVND (reference sequence). The CDR3 has 12 amino acids. The CDR3 loop reads CASSGQGGEQYF. CDR3 DNA sequence: TGTGCCAGTAGTGGACAGGGCGGTGAGCAGTACTTC.

In regard to this clone: A much bigger clone sits one base away, suggesting this may be a read error. The chain is built from TRBV20-1 and TRBJ2-2, with D maybe TRBD2 (6 bases). V was pared by 0 bases and J by 9 bases, with 14 bases between. CDR1 is DFQATT and CDR2 is SNEGSKA in the germline V gene (reference sequence). The length of the CDR3 is 14 residues. The CDR3 sequence is CSARDPRGCRELFF. The CDR3 coding sequence is TGCAGTGCTAGAGATCCTCGGGGGTGCCGGGAGCTGTTTTTT.

This clone was seen many times. The rearrangement uses TRBV5-1 and TRBJ2-5; 7 nucleotides line up with TRBD2. The CDR3 spans 16 residues. Germline V CDR1 and CDR2: SGHRS, YFSETQ. V shed 4 bases and J 1 base; nucleotides not matched to a gene: 10. CDR3 sequence: CASSPGRAGSQETQYF. The CDR3 DNA reads as TGCGCCAGCAGCCCGGGACGAGCGGGGTCCCAAGAGACCCAGTACTTC.

J is TRBJ2-1 and V is TRBV5-1, with D perhaps matching TRBD2 (5 bases). Trimming pared 3 bases from V and 2 bases from J, leaving 9 bases between. Germline V CDR1 and CDR2: SGHRS, YFSETQ. This CDR3 has 14 amino acids. The CDR3 DNA sequence: TGCGCCAGCAGCTCTGCCGGGGCCTACAATGAGCAGTTCTTC. Its protein product is CASSSAGAYNEQFF.

This clone was picked up one time. One end of the junction fails to match germline, which may point to a read error. The rearrangement links TRBV27 to TRBJ2-5, with D possibly matching TRBD2 (5 bases). Germline CDR1 and CDR2: MNHEY and SMNVEV (reference sequence). CDR3 length: 15 residues. The CDR3 reads CASSLRGYIQETHYF. Written as DNA, the CDR3 is TGTGCCAGCAGTTTACGAGGGTACATCCAAGAGACCCATTACTTC.

This clone has at least ten counts. A junction boundary mismatches the germline segment, possibly from a read error. This specimen includes other DNA sequences encoding the same CDR3. This rearrangement joins TRBV5-1 to TRBJ1-2; D is unresolved. The CDR3 covers 13 residues. CDR1 and CDR2 from the germline V gene are SGHRS and YFSETQ. The CDR3 DNA follows: TGCGCTAGCAGCTTCCAGGCTAACTATGGCTACACCTTC. Translation gives CASSFQANYGYTF.

This clone was counted many times. The chain joins TRBV4-3 to TRBJ2-2; 10 nucleotides align to TRBD2. The ends lost 4 bases at V and 4 bases at J; junction bases unmatched: 3. The CDR3 is 15 residues long. Germline V gene sequence: CDR1 LGHNA, CDR2 YSLEER. Here the CDR3 reads CASSPLAGGTGELFF. CDR3 DNA sequence: TGCGCCAGCAGCCCCTTAGCGGGGGGCACCGGGGAGCTGTTTTTT.

This clone was found many times. The chain has TRBV20-1 and TRBJ1-2; possible D gene TRBD1, 5 bases. Germline CDR1 reads DFQATT; CDR2 reads SNEGSKA (reference sequence). The V end was cut by 0 bases, the J end by 10 bases, with 12 bases between. The length of the CDR3 is 12 residues. The DNA of the CDR3 is TGCAGTGCTAGAGATCAGGGAGTTGCCTACACCTTC. Translation gives CSARDQGVAYTF.